This T cell receptor (beta chain) was obtained from a study of technical replicates of blood from several donors. Germline CDR1 MDHEN, CDR2 SYDVKM. CDR3 length: 14 amino acids. Trimming removed 4 bases at V and 1 base at J, with 10 bases between. By its share, this clone is medium-sized. Profiled with immunoSEQ multiplex PCR; TCRdb holds only in-frame clones, not every one. The table shows 55,000 to 75,000 clones, with 92% occurring only once. Sequencing was carried out using T cells isolated from PBMCs. The source is a human donor in good health. This rearrangement joins TRBV28 to TRBJ1-2; the D is unclear. CDR3 sequence reads: CASSYPEGNYGYTF. The CDR3 DNA reads TGTGCCAGCAGTTACCCAGAGGGTAACTATGGCTACACCTTC.